This T cell receptor (beta chain) was obtained from a study of shared clonotypes between healthy human individuals. Across the whole study: Researchers assigned three CD4 naive, three CD4 memory, two CD8 naive and one CD8 memory plate to each donor.

As defined, naive CD8 cells were CD45RO-negative and positively selected for CCR7, with terminally differentiated effector memory CD45RA+ cells excluded. CDR1 and CDR2 (germline): SGHKS, YYEKEE (reference sequence). The CDR3 is 14 amino acids. The V and J ends lost 4 bases and 3 bases respectively, with 14 bases between them. Method: immunoSEQ multiplex PCR; TCRdb's copy keeps in-frame clones and lacks some. The sample lists roughly 1,800,000 clones; approximately 95% were seen once. Source material: naive CD8+ T cells sorted from blood. The TCR was taken from a man younger than 35 in good health. The chain recombines TRBV5-5 with TRBJ2-7, with a weak D call TRBD1 (6 bases). The CDR3 DNA reads as TGTGCCAGCAGCCCGCAGGGGTTTATCTACGAGCAGTACTTC. Translated, it gives CASSPQGFIYEQYF.